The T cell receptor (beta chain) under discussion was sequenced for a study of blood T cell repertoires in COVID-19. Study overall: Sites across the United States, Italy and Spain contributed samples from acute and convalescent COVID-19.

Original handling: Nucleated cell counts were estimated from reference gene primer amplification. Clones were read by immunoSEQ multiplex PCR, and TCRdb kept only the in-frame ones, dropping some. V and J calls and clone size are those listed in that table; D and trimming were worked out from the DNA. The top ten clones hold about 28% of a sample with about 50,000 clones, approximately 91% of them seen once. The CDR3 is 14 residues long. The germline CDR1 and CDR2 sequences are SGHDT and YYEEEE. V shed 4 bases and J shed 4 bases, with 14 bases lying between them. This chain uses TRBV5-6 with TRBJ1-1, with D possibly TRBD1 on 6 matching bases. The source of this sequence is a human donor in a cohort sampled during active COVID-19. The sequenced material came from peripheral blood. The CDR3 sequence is CASSRDTLVTEAFF. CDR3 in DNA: TGTGCCAGCAGCCGGGACACTTTGGTCACTGAAGCTTTCTTT.